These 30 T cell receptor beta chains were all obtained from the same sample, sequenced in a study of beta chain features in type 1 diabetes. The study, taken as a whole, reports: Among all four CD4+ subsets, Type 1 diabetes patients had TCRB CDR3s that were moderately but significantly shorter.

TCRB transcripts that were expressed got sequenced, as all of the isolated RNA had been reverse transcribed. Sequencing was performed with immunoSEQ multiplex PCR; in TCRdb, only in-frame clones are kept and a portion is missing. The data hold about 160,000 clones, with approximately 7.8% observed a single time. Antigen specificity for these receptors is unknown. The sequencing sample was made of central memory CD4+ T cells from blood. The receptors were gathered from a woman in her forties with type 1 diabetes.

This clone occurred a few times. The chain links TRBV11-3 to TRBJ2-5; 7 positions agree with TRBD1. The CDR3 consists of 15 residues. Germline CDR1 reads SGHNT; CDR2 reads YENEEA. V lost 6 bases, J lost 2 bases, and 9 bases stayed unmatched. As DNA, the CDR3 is TGTGCCAGCAGTCAAAACAGGGGAAATCAAGAGACCCAGTACTTC. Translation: CASSQNRGNQETQYF.

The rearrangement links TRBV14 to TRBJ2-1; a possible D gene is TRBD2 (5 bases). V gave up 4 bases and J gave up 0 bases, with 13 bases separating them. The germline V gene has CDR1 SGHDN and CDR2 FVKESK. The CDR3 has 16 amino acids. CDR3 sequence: CASSPLAGSSYNEQFF. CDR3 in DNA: TGTGCCAGCAGCCCTCTGGCGGGTAGCTCCTACAATGAGCAGTTCTTC.

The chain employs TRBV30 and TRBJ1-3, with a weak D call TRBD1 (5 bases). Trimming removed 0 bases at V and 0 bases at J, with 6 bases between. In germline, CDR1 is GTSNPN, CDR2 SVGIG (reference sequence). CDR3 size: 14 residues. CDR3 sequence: CAWSVGASGNTIYF. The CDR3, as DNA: TGTGCCTGGAGTGTAGGGGCCTCTGGAAACACCATATATTTT.

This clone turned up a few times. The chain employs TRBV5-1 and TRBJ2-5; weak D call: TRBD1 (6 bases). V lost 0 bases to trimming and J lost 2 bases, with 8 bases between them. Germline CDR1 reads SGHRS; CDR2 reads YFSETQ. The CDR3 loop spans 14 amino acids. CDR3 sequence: CASSLGTVQETQYF. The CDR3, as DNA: TGCGCCAGCAGCTTGGGGACAGTTCAAGAGACCCAGTACTTC.

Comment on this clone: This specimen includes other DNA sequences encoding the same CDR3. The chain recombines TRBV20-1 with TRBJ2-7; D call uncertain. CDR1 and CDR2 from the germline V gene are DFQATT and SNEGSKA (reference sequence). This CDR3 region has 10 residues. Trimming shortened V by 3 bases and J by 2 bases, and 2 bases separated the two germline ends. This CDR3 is CSASTYEQYF. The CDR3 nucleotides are TGCAGTGCTAGTACCTACGAGCAGTACTTC.

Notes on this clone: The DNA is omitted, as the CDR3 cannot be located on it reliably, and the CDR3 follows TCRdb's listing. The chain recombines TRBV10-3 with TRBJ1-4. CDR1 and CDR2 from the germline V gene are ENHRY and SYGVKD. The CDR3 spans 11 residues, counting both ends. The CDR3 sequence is CAVGPGEKLFF.

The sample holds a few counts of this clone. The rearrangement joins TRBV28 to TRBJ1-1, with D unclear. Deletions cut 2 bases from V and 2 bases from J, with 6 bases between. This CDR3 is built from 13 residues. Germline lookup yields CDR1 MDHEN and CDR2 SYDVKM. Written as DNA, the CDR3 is TGTGCCAGCAGTTTACAGGATAACACTGAAGCTTTCTTT. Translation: CASSLQDNTEAFF.

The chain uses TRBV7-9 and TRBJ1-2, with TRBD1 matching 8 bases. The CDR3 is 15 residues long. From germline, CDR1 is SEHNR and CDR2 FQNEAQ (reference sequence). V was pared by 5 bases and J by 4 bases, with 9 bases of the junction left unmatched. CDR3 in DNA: TGTGCCAGCAGCATGCAGGGGGCTCGGTTCTATGGCTACACCTTC. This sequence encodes CASSMQGARFYGYTF. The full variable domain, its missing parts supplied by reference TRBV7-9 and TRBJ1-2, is DTGVSQNPRHKITKRGQNVTFRCDPISEHNRLYWYRQTLGQGPEFLTYFQNEAQLEKSRLLSDRFSAERPKGSFSTLEIQRTEQGDSAMYLCASSMQGARFYGYTFGSGTRLTVV.

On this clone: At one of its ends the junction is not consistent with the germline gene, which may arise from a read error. DNA for the CDR3: TGTGCCAGCAGCTTAGACAGGGGAGGAAGCACCATATATTTT. This codes for CASSLDRGGSTIYF. The chain recombines TRBV7-8 with TRBJ1-3; 7 bases align to TRBD1. CDR1 SGHVS and CDR2 FQNEAQ come from the germline V gene. The CDR3 runs 14 residues.

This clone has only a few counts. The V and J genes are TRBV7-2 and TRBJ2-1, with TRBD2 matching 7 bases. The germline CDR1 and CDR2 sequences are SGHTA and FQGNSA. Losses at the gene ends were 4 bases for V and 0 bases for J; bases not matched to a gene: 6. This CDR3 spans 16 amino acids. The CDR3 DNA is TGTGCCAGCAGCTCTTTAGCGGGTAGCTCCTACAATGAGCAGTTCTTC. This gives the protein CASSSLAGSSYNEQFF. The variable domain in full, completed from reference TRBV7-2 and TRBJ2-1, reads GAGVSQSPSNKVTEKGKDVELRCDPISGHTALYWYRQSLGQGLEFLIYFQGNSAPDKSGLPSDRFSAERTGGSVSTLTIQRTQQEDSAVYLCASSSLAGSSYNEQFFGPGTRLTVL.

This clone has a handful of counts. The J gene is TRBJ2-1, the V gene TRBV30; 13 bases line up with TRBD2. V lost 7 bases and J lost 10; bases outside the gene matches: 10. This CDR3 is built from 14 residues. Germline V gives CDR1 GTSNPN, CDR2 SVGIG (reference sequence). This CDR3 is CAYLRTSGREEQFF. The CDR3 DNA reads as TGTGCCTATTTGCGGACTAGCGGGAGAGAAGAGCAGTTCTTC.

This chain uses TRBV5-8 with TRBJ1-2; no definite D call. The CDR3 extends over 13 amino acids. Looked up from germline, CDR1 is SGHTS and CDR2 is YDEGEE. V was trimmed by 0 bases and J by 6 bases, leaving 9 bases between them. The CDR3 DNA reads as TGTGCCAGCAGCTTGGGGCATCAGGATGGCTACACCTTC. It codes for CASSLGHQDGYTF.

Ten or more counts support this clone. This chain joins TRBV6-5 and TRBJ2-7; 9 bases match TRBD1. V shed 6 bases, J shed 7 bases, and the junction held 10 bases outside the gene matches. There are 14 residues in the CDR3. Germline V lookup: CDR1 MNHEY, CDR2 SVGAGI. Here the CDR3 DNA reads TGTGCCAGCAGCCCGTACCGGGACAGGGTGGAGCAGTACTTC. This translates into CASSPYRDRVEQYF.

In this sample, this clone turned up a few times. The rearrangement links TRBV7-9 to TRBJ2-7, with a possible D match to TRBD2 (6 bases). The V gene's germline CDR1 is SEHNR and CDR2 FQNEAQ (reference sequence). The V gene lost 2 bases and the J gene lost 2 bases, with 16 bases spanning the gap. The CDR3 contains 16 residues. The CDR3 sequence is CASSLSSPSVTYEQYF. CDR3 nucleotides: TGTGCCAGCAGCTTATCATCTCCTAGCGTAACCTACGAGCAGTACTTC.

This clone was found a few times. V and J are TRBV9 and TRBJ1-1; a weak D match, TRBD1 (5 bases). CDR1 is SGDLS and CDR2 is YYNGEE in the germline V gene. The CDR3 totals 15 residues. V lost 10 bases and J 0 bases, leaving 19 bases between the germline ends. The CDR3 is CARTNTGHMNTEAFF. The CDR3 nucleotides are TGTGCCCGTACGAATACAGGACATATGAACACTGAAGCTTTCTTT. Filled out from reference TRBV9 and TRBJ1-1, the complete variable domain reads DSGVTQTPKHLITATGQRVTLRCSPRSGDLSVYWYQQSLDQGLQFLIQYYNGEERAKGNILERFSAQQFPDLHSELNLSSLELGDSALYFCARTNTGHMNTEAFFGQGTRLTVV.

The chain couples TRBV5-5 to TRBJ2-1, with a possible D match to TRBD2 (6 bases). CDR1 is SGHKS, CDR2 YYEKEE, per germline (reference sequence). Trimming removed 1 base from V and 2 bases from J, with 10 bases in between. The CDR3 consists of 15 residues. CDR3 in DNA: TGTGCCAGCAGCTTGAGGCCGGGGGCCTACAATGAGCAGTTCTTC. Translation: CASSLRPGAYNEQFF.

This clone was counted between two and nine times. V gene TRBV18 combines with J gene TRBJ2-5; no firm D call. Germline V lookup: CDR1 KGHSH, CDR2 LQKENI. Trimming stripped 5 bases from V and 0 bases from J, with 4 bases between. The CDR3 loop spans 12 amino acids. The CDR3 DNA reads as TGTGCCAGCTCATCGTACCAAGAGACCCAGTACTTC. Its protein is CASSSYQETQYF. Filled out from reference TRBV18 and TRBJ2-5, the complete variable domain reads NAGVMQNPRHLVRRRGQEARLRCSPMKGHSHVYWYRQLPEEGLKFMVYLQKENIIDESGMPKERFSAEFPKEGPSILRIQQVVRGDSAAYFCASSSYQETQYFGPGTRLLVL.

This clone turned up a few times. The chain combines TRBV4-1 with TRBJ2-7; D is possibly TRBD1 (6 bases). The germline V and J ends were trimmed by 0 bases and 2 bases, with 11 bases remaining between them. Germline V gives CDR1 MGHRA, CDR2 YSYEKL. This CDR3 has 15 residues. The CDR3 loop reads CASSQDRQATYEQYF. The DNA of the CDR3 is TGCGCCAGCAGCCAAGATCGACAGGCAACCTACGAGCAGTACTTC.

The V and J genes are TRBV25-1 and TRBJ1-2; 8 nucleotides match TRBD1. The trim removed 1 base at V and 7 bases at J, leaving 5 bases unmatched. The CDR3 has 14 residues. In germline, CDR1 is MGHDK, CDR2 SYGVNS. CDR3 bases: TGTGCCAGCAGTGAATCAGGGGGCTTAGTTGGCTACACCTTC. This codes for CASSESGGLVGYTF.

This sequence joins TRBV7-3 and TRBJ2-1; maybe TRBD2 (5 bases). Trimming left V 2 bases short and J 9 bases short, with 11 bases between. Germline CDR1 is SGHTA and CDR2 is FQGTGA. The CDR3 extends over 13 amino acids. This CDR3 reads CASSLPLVGEQFF. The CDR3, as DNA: TGTGCCAGCAGCTTACCACTAGTTGGTGAGCAGTTCTTC.

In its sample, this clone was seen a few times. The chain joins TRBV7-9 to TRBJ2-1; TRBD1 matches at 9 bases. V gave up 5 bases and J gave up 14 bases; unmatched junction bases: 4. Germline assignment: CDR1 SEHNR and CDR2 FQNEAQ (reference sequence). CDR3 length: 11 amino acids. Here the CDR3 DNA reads TGTGCCAGCAGCCAAGGGGACAGGGAGTTCTTC. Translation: CASSQGDREFF.

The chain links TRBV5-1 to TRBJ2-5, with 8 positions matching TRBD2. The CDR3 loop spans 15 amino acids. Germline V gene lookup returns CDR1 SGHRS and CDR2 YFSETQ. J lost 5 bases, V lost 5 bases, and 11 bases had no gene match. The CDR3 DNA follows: TGCGCCAGCAGGCTCGGGGGGGCGAATCTTGAGACCCAGTACTTC. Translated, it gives CASRLGGANLETQYF.

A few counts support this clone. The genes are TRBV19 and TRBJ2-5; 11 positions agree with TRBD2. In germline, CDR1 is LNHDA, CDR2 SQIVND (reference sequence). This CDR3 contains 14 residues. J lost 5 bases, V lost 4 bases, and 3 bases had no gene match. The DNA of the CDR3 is TGTGCCAGTAGTACCATAGCGGGGGGGGAGACCCAGTACTTC. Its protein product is CASSTIAGGETQYF.

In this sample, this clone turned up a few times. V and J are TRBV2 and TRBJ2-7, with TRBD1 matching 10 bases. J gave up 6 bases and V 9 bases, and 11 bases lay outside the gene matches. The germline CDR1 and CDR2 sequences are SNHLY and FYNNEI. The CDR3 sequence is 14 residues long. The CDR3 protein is CASQTGGARGEQYF. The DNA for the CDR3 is TGTGCCAGTCAGACAGGGGGCGCAAGAGGCGAGCAGTACTTC.

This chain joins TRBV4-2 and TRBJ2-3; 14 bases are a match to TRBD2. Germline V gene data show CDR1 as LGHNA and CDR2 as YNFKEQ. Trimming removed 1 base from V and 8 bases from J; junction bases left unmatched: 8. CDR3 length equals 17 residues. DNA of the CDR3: TGTGCCAGCAGCCAAGCCCAGGGACTAGCGGGAGTTAGTACGCAGTATTTT. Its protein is CASSQAQGLAGVSTQYF.

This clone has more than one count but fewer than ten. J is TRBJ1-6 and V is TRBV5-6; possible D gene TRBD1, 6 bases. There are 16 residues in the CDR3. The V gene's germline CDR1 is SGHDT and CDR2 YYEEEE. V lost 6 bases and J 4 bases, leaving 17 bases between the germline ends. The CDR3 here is CASKTRDTGYNSPLHF. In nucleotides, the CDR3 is TGTGCCAGCAAAACCCGGGACACTGGATATAATTCACCCCTCCACTTT.

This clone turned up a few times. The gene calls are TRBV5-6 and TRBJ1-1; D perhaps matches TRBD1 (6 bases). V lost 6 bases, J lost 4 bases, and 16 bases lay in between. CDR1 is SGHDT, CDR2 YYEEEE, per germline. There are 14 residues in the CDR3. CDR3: CASKGEGRATEAFF. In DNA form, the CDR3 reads TGTGCCAGCAAGGGGGAGGGGCGGGCCACTGAAGCTTTCTTT. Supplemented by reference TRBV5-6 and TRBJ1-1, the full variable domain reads DAGVTQSPTHLIKTRGQQVTLRCSPKSGHDTVSWYQQALGQGPQFIFQYYEEEERQRGNFPDRFSGHQFPNYSSELNVNALLLGDSALYLCASKGEGRATEAFFGQGTRLTVV.

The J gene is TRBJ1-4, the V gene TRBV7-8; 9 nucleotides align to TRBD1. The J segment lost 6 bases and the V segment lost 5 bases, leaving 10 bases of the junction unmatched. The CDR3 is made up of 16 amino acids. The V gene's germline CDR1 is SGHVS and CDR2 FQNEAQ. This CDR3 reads CASSLGGGQGHEKLFF. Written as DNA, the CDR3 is TGTGCCAGCAGCCTAGGAGGGGGACAGGGTCATGAAAAACTGTTTTTT.

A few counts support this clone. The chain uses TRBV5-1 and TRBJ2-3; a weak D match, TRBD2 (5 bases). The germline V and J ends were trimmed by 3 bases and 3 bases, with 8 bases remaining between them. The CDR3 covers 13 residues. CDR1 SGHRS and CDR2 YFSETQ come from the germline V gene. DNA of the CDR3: TGCGCCAGCAGCTCCGCGGGTACAGATACGCAGTATTTT. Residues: CASSSAGTDTQYF.

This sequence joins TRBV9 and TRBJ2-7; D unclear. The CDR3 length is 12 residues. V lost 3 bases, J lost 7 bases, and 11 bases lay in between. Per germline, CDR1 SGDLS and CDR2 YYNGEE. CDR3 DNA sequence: TGTGCCAGCAGCGCTCCCCCCGGTGAGCAGTACTTC. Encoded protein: CASSAPPGEQYF. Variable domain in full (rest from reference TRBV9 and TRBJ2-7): DSGVTQTPKHLITATGQRVTLRCSPRSGDLSVYWYQQSLDQGLQFLIQYYNGEERAKGNILERFSAQQFPDLHSELNLSSLELGDSALYFCASSAPPGEQYFGPGTRLTVT.